The entry below gives a single TCR beta chain sequence along with its context. As yet, its antigen is unknown. Profiling relied on immunoSEQ multiplex PCR, and the TCRdb table lists in-frame clones only, not all of them. The top ten clones hold about a third of a sample with 650,000 to 700,000 clones, about 90% of them seen once. The V end lost 3 bases, the J end lost 4 bases, and 15 bases lay between the germline ends. This CDR3 contains 15 residues. Germline assignment: CDR1 SNHLY and CDR2 FYNNEI. The sample is drawn from a study of shared clonotypes between healthy human individuals. Study-level information: A couple of women and a few men aged 18 to 49 made up the donors. Findings and caveats of the study: Sharing across four donors was highest in naive CD4 (around 5%) and lowest in memory CD8 (roughly 0.4%).

Free of recent acute infections or vaccinations, the donors were healthy HIV-negative adults. CD8 memory was a combination of CD45RO+ cells and CCR7-negative CD45RA+ TemRA cells. The sequencing sample was made of memory CD8+ T cells from PBMCs. Subset indicated: CD45RO+ cells pooled with CCR7-negative TemRA cells. The TCR originated in a man aged 18 to 29 in good health. Some clones in this sample may be carry-over from other donors' samples. This chain connects TRBV2 to TRBJ1-2; D possibly corresponds to TRBD1 (5 bases). CDR3 region: CASSDYRRIIYGYTF. In nucleotides, the CDR3 is TGTGCCAGCAGTGATTACAGGCGGATTATCTATGGCTACACCTTC.